This TCR beta chain was captured in a study of T cells in women clearing cervical HPV infection. Overall study context: Controls' single incident HPV16 infection cleared within 12 months without precancer.

Study findings and constraints: CIN3+ cases had significantly higher TCR repertoire richness than controls, but evenness did not differ.

The CDR3 covers 14 residues. V was cut by 8 bases and J by 4 bases, with 17 bases left in between. Germline V gene sequence: CDR1 WSHSY, CDR2 SAAADI. On this clone itself: What it binds is unknown. The missing CDR3 end, 3 residues past where the read stops, is filled in from the germline J gene.

Some clones are missing from TCRdb's copy, which holds only in-frame ones; the method was immunoSEQ multiplex PCR. This specimen shows 42,000 or so clones; the ten leading clones hold about 5%. The sample taken for sequencing was blood buffy coat. The chain combines TRBV10-2 with TRBJ1-1, with TRBD1 as a possible D gene (6 bases). This receptor was identified in a woman aged 18-69 years with a cervical HPV16 infection that either progressed to CIN3+ or cleared (not recorded which). The covered CDR3 bases are TGCGCCAGCCGGGACACTGTTTTGGGCACTGAA. Protein: CASRDTVLGTE. The full CDR3 is CASRDTVLGTEAFF.